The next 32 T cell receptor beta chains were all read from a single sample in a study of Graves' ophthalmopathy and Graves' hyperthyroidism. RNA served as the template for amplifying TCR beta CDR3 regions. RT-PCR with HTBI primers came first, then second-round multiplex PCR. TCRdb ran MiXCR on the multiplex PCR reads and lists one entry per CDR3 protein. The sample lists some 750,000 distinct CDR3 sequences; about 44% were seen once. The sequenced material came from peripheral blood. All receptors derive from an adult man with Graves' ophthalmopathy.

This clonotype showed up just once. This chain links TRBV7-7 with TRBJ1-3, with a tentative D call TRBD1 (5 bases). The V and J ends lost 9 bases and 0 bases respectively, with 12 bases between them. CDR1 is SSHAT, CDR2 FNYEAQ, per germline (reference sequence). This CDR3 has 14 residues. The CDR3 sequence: CARGREVSGNTIYF. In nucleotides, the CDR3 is TGTGCCAGGGGCAGGGAGGTCTCTGGAAACACCATATATTTT.

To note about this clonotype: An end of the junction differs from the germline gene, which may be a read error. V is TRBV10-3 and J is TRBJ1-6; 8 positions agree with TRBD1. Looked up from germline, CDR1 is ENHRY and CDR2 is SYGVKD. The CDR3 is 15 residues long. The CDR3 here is CASSYPGQGGSPLHF. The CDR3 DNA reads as TGTGCCAGCAGTTATCCAGGACAGGGCGGTTCACCCCTCCACTTT.

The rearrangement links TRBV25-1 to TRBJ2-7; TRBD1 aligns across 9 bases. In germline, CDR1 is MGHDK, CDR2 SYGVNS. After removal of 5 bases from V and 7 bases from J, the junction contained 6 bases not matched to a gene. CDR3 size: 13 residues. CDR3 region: CASSLWTGEEQYF. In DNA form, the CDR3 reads TGTGCCAGCAGTTTGTGGACAGGGGAGGAGCAGTACTTC.

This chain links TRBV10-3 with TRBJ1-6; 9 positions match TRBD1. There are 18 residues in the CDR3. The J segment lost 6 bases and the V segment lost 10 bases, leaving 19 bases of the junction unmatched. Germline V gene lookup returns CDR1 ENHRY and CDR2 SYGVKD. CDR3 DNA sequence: TGTGCCAGCAGCTTGGCCTTGGGACAGGGAATATTTAATTCACCCCTCCACTTT. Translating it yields CASSLALGQGIFNSPLHF.

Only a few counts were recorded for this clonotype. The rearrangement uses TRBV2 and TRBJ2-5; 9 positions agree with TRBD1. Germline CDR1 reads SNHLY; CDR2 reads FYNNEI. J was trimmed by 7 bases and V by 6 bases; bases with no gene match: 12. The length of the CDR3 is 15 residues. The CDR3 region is CASRTTGGELGTQYF. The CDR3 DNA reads TGTGCCAGCAGAACGACAGGGGGTGAATTAGGGACCCAGTACTTC.

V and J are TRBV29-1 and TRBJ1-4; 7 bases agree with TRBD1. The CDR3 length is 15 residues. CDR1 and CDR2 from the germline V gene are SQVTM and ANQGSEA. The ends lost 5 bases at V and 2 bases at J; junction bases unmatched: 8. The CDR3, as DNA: TGCAGCGTTACAAGGGGGACAGCGACTAATGAAAAACTGTTTTTT. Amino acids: CSVTRGTATNEKLFF.

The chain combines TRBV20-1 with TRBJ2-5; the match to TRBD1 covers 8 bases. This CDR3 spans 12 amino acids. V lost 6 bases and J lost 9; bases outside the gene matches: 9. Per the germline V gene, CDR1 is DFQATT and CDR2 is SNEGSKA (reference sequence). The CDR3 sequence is CSARTGNQPQYF. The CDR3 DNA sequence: TGCAGTGCGAGGACAGGGAATCAGCCCCAGTACTTC.

CDR3 residues: CATSDPGRSRQETQYF. CDR3 coding DNA: TGTGCCACCAGTGATCCTGGCCGCAGTCGGCAAGAGACCCAGTACTTC. The V and J genes are TRBV24-1 and TRBJ2-5; no definite D call. Trimming stripped 3 bases from V and 2 bases from J, with 15 bases between. Germline V gives CDR1 KGHDR, CDR2 SFDVKD. This CDR3 comprises 16 residues.

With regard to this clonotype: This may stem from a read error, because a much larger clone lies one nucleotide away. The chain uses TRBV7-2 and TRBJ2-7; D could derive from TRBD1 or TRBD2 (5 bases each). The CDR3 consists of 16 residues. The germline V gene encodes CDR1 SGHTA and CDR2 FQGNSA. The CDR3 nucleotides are TGTGCCGGCAGCTTATCTTCGTGGGGGTCCGGCTACGAGCAGTACTTC. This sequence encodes CAGSLSSWGSGYEQYF.

CDR3 sequence: CASSSLGVDYRYTF. CDR3 nucleotide sequence: TGTGCCAGCAGTTCCCTGGGCGTGGACTACCGCTACACCTTC. The chain is built from TRBV25-1 and TRBJ1-2; D not resolved. The germline V gene encodes CDR1 MGHDK and CDR2 SYGVNS. V was clipped by 5 bases and J by 9 bases, with 19 bases between them. The CDR3 runs to 14 residues.

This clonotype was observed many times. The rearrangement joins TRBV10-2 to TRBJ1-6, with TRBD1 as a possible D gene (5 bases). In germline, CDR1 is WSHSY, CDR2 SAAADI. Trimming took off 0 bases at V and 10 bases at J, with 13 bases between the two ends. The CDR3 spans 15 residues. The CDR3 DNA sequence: TGCGCCAGCAGTGAGTCGGGGGTACGAGGGTCACCCCTCCACTTT. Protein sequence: CASSESGVRGSPLHF.

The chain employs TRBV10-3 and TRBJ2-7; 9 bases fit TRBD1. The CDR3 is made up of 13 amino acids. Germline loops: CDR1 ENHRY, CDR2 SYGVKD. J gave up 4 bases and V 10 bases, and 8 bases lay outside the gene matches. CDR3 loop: CASLRDREYEQYF. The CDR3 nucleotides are TGTGCCAGCCTCCGGGACAGGGAGTACGAGCAGTACTTC.

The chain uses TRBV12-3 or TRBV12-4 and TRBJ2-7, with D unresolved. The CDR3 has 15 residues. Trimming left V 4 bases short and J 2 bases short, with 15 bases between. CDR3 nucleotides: TGTGCCAGCAGTTACACGCTCCAAAGCACCTACGAGCAGTACTTC. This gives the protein CASSYTLQSTYEQYF.

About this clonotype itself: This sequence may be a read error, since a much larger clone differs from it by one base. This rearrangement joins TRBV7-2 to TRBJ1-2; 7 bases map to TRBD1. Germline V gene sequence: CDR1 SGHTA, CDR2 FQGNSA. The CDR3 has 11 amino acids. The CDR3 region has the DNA TGTGCCAGCAGCTTCCGGGACAGACAACTCTTC. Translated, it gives CASSFRDRQLF.

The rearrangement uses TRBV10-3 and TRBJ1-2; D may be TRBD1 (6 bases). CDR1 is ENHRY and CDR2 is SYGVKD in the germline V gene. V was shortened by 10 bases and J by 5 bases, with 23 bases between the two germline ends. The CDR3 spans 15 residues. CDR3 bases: TGTGCCACCGCGACGAGACAGGCATTAAAATATGGCTACACCTTC. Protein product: CATATRQALKYGYTF.

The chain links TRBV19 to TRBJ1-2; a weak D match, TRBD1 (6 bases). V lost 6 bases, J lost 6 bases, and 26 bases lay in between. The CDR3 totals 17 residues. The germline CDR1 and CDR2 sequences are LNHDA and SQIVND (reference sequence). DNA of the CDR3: TGTGCCAGTAGAAAAGGGATCGTGGACAGAGTGCACCATGGCTACACCTTC. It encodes CASRKGIVDRVHHGYTF. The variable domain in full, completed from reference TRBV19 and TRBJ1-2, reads DGGITQSPKYLFRKEGQNVTLSCEQNLNHDAMYWYRQDPGQGLRLIYYSQIVNDFQKGDIAEGYSVSREKKESFPLTVTSAQKNPTAFYLCASRKGIVDRVHHGYTFGSGTRLTVV.

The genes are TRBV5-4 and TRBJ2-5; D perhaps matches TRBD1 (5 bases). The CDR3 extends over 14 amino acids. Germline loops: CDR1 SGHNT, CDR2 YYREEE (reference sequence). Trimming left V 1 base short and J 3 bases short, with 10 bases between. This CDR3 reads CASSLNAGKETQYF. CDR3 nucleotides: TGTGCCAGCAGCTTGAATGCAGGGAAAGAGACCCAGTACTTC.

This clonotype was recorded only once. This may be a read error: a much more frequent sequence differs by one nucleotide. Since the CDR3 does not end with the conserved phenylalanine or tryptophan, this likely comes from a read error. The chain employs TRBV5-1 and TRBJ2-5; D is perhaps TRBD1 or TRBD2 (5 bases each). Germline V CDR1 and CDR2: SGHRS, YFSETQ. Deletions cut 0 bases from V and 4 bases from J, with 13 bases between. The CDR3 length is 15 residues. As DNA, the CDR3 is TGCGCCAGCAGCTTGGCTGGGGGTTTCGGAGAGACCCAGTACGTC. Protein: CASSLAGGFGETQYV.

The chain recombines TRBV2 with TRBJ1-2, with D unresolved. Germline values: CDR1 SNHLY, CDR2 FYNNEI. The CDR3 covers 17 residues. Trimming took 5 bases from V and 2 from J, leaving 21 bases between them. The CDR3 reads CASSFPRKWGPNYGYTF. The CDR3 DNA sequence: TGTGCCAGCAGTTTTCCTAGGAAGTGGGGTCCCAACTATGGCTACACCTTC.

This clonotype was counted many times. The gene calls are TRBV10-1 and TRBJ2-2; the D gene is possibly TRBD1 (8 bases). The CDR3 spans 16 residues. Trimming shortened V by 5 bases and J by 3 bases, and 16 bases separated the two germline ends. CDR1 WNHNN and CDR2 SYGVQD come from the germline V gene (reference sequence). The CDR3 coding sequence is TGCGCCAGCAGTAGGACAGGGAGGGGATACACCGGGGAGCTGTTTTTT. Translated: CASSRTGRGYTGELFF.

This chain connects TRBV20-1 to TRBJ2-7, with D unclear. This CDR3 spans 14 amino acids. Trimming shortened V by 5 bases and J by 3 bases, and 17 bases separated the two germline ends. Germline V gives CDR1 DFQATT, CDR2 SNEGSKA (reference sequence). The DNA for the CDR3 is TGCAGTGCTGTAGTAGAAGGGCCTGGCTACGAGCAGTACTTC. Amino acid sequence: CSAVVEGPGYEQYF.

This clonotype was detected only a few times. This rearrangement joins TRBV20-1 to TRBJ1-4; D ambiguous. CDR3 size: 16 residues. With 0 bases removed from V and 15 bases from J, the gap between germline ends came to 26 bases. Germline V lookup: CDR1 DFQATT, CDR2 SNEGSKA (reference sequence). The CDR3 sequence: CSARDSTGPTLVMVFF. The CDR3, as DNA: TGCAGTGCTAGAGATAGCACCGGGCCCACCTTAGTAATGGTGTTTTTT.

CDR3 region: CATSATGQGNRGANVLTF. CDR3 coding DNA: TGTGCCACCAGTGCCACTGGACAGGGAAACCGTGGGGCCAACGTCCTGACTTTC. The chain joins TRBV24-1 to TRBJ2-6; 8 nucleotides match TRBD1. The CDR3 spans 18 residues. Germline-derived CDR1 and CDR2 are KGHDR and SFDVKD. V lost 5 bases to trimming and J lost 3 bases; unmatched junction nucleotides: 11.

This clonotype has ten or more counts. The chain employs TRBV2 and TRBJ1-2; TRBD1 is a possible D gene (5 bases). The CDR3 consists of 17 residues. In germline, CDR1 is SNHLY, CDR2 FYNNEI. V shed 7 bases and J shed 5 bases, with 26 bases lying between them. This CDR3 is CASTNPGGQGRWYGYTF. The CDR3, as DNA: TGTGCCAGCACTAACCCCGGTGGGCAGGGACGTTGGTATGGCTACACCTTC.

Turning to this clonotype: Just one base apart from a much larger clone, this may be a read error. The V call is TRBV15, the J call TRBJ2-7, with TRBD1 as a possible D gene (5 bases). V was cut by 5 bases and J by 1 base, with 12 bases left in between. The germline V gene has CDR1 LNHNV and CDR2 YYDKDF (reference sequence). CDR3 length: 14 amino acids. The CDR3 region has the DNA TGTGCCACCAGCGAGACAGCCTCATCCTACGAGCAGTACTTC. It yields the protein CATSETASSYEQYF.

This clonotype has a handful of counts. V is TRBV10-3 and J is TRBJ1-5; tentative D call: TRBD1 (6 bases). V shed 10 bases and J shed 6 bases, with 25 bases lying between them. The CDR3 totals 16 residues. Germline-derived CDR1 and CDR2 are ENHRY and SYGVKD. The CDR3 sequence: CASIVTTQGLRQPQHF. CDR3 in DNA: TGTGCCAGCATCGTTACCACACAGGGTCTCCGTCAGCCCCAGCATTTT.

CDR3 sequence reads: CASSGGRANQPQYF. DNA of the CDR3: TGTGCCAGCAGTGGGGGACGAGCAAATCAGCCCCAGTACTTC. The genes are TRBV2 and TRBJ2-5; D may be TRBD1 or TRBD2 (5 bases each). V was shortened by 4 bases and J by 9 bases, with 18 bases between the two germline ends. CDR1 is SNHLY, CDR2 FYNNEI, per germline. CDR3 length: 14 residues.

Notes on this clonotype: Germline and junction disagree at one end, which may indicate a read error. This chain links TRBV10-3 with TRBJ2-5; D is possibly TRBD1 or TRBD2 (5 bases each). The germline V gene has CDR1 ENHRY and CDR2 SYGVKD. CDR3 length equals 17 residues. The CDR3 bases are TGTGCCAGCAGTCCGCACCGCCCGGGACCTACCCAAGAGACCCAGTACTTC. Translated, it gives CASSPHRPGPTQETQYF.

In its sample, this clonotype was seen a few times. The CDR3, as DNA: TGTGCCAGCAGCTCACTACTAGCGGGAGCTGGGGGCGAGCAGTACTTC. Translating gives CASSSLLAGAGGEQYF. J is TRBJ2-7 and V is TRBV7-9; 11 bases line up with TRBD2. This CDR3 has 16 residues. The germline gives CDR1 SEHNR, CDR2 FQNEAQ (reference sequence). V was clipped by 4 bases and J by 6 bases; unmatched bases: 11.

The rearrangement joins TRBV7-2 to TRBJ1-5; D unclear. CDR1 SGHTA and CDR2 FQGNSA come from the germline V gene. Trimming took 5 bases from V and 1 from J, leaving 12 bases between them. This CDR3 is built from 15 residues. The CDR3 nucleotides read TGTGCCAGCAGCCACGCCATTAACAGCAATCAGCCCCAGCATTTT. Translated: CASSHAINSNQPQHF.

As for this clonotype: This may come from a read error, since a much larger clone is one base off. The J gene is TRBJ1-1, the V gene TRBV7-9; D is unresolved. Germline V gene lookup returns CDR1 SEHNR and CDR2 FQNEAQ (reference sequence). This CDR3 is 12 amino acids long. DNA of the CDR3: TGTGCCAGCAGCCCCGGGTACACTAAAGCTTTCTTT. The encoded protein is CASSPGYTKAFF.

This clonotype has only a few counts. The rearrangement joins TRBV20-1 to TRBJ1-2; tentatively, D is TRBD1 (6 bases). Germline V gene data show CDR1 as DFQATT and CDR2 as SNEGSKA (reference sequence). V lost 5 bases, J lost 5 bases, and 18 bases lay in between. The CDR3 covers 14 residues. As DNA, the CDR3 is TGCAGTGCTCGTCCTCTGGGGGCCGGGTATGGCTACACCTTC. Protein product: CSARPLGAGYGYTF.